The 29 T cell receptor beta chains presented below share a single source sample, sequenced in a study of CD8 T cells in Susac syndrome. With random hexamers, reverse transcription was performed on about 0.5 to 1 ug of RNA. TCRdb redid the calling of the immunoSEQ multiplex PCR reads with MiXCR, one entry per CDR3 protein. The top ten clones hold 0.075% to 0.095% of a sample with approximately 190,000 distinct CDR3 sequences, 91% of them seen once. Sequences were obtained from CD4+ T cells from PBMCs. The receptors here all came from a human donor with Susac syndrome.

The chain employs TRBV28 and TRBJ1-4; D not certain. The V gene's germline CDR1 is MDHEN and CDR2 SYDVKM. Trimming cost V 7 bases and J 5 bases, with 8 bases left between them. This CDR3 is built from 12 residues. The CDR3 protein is CASTQNNEKLFF. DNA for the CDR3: TGTGCCAGCACGCAGAACAATGAAAAACTGTTTTTT.

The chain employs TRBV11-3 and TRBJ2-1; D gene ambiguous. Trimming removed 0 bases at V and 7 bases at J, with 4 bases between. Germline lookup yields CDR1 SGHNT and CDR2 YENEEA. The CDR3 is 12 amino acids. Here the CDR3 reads CASSLDDNEQFF. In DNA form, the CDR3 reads TGTGCCAGCAGCTTAGACGATAATGAGCAGTTCTTC.

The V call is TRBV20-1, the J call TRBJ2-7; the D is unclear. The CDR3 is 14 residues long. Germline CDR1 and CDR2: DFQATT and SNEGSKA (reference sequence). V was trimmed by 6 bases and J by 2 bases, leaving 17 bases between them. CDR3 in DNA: TGCAGTGCAGAACCAGTAACTCAACCCTACGAGCAGTACTTC. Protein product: CSAEPVTQPYEQYF.

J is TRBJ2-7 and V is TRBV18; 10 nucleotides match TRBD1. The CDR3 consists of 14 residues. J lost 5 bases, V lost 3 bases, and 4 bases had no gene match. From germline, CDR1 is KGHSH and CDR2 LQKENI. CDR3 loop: CASSPRDRGDEQYF. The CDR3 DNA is TGTGCCAGCTCACCGCGGGACAGGGGCGACGAGCAGTACTTC.

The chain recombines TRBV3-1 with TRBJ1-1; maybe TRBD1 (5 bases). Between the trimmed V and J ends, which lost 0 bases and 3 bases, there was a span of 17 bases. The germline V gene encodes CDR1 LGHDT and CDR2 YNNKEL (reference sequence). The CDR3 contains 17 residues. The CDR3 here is CASSQEGGRAFDTEAFF. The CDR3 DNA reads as TGTGCCAGCAGCCAAGAGGGTGGCAGGGCGTTTGACACTGAAGCTTTCTTT.

CDR3 protein: CASSGHHVWASGDASTDTQYF. As DNA, the CDR3 is TGTGCCAGCAGCGGACACCATGTTTGGGCTAGCGGGGATGCTAGCACAGATACGCAGTATTTT. The chain employs TRBV27 and TRBJ2-3; 9 nucleotides align to TRBD2. The CDR3 runs to 21 residues. V was clipped by 6 bases and J by 0 bases; unmatched bases: 22. Germline V gives CDR1 MNHEY, CDR2 SMNVEV (reference sequence).

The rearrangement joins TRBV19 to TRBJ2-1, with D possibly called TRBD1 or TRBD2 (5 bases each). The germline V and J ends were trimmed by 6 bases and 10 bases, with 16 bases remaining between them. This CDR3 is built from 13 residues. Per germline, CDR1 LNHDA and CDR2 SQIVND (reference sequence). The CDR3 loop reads CASRLSGTAEQFF. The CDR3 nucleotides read TGTGCCAGTAGATTATCCGGGACGGCCGAGCAGTTCTTC.

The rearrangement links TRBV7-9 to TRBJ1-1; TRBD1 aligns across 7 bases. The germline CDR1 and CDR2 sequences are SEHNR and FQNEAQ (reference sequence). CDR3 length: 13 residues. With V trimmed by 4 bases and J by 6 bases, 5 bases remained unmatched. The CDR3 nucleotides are TGTGCCAGCAGCTCCGAGGGGGCGTCTGAAGCTTTCTTT. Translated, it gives CASSSEGASEAFF.

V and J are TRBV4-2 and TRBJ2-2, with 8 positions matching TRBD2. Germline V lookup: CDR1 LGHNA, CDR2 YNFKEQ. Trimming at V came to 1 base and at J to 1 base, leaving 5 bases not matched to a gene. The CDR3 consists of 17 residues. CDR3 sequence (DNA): TGTGCCAGCAGCCAAGGCGGTAGCGGGGTGAACACCGGGGAGCTGTTTTTT. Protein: CASSQGGSGVNTGELFF.

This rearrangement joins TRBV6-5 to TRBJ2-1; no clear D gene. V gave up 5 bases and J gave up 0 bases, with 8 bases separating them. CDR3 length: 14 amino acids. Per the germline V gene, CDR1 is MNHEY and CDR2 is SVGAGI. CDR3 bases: TGTGCCAGCAGTAACGGAGTCTCCTACAATGAGCAGTTCTTC. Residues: CASSNGVSYNEQFF.

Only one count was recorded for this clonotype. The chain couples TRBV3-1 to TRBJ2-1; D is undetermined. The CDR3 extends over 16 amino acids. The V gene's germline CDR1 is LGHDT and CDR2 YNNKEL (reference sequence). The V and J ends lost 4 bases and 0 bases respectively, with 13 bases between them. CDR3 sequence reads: CASSRNPRLSYNEQFF. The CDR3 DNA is TGTGCCAGCAGCCGTAATCCCCGACTCTCCTACAATGAGCAGTTCTTC.

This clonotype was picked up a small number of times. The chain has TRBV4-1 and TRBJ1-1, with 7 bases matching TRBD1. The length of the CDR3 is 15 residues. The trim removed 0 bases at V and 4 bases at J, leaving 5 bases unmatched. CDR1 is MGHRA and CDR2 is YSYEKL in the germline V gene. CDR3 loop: CASSQDAQGGTEAFF. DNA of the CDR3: TGCGCCAGCAGCCAAGATGCTCAGGGGGGCACTGAAGCTTTCTTT.

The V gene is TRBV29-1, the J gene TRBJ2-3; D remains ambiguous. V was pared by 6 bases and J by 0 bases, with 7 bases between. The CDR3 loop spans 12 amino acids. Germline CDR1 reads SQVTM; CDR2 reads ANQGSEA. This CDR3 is CSVSQSTDTQYF. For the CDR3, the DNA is TGCAGCGTCTCCCAGAGCACAGATACGCAGTATTTT.

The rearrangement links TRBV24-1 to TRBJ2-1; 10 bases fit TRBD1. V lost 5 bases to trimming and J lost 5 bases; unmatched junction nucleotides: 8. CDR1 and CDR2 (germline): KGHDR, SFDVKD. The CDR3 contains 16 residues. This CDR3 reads CATSAGRDRGHNEQFF. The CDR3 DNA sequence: TGTGCCACCAGTGCTGGCCGGGACAGGGGTCACAATGAGCAGTTCTTC.

CDR3 in DNA: TGTGCCAGCAGTGAGTCCTGGATAAGAGAGCAGTACTTC. This codes for CASSESWIREQYF. V is TRBV25-1 and J is TRBJ2-7; D is unresolved. Looked up from germline, CDR1 is MGHDK and CDR2 is SYGVNS. The CDR3 spans 13 residues. Trimming pared 3 bases from V and 7 bases from J, leaving 13 bases between.

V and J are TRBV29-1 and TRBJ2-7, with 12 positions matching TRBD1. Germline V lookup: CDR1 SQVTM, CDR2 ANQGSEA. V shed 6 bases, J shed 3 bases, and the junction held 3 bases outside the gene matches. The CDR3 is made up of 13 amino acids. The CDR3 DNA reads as TGCAGCGTCGGGACAGGGGGCTTCTACGAGCAGTACTTC. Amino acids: CSVGTGGFYEQYF.

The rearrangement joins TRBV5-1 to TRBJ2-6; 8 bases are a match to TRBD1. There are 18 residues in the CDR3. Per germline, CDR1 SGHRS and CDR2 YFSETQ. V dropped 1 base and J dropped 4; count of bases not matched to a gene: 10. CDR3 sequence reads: CASSLFETGVSGANVLTF. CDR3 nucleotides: TGCGCCAGCAGCTTGTTCGAGACAGGGGTGTCGGGGGCCAACGTCCTGACTTTC.

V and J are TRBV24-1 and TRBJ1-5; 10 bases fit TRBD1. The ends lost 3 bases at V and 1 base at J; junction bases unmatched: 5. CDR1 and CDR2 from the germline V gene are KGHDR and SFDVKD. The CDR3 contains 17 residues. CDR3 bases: TGTGCCACCAGTGATGCGGGGACAGGGGAAAGCAATCAGCCCCAGCATTTT. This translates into CATSDAGTGESNQPQHF.

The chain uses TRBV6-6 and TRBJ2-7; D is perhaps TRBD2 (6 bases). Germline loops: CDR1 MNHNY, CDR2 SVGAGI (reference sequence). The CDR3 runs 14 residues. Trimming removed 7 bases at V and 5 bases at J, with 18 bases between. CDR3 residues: CASTPAGIIDEQYF. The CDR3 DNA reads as TGTGCCAGCACCCCTGCGGGAATTATAGACGAGCAGTACTTC.

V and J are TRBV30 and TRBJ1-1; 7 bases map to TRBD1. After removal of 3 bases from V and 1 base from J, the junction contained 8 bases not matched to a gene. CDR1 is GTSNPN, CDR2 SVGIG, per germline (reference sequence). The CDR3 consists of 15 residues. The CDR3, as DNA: TGTGCCTGGAGCATCCCCCGGACAGGGAACACTGAAGCTTTCTTT. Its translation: CAWSIPRTGNTEAFF.

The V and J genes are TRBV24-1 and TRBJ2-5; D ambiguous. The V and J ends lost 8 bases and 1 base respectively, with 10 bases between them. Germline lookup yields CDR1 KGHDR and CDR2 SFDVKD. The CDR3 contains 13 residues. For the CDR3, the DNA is TGTGCCACCACAAGTCGCAGCCAAGAGACCCAGTACTTC. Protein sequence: CATTSRSQETQYF.

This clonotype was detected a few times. The CDR3 region has the DNA TGTGCCAGCAGCTTGGGGACTAGCGGCCTCACCGGGGAGCTGTTTTTT. Protein sequence: CASSLGTSGLTGELFF. The J gene is TRBJ2-2, the V gene TRBV7-9, with TRBD2 matching 11 bases. V gave up 3 bases and J gave up 4 bases; unmatched junction bases: 4. The CDR3 covers 16 residues. Germline-derived CDR1 and CDR2 are SEHNR and FQNEAQ (reference sequence).

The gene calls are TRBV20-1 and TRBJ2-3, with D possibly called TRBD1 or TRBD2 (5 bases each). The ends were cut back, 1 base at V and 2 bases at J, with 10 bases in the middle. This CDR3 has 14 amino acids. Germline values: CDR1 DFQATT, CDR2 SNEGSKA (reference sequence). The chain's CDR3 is CSARAGPSTDTQYF. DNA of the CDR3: TGCAGTGCTAGAGCGGGACCTTCCACAGATACGCAGTATTTT.

The CDR3: CASSQDRAGGIGYGYTF. The CDR3 DNA sequence: TGTGCCAGCAGCCAAGATCGAGCAGGGGGTATTGGCTATGGCTACACCTTC. The chain joins TRBV14 to TRBJ1-2; 7 bases match TRBD1. V lost 0 bases to trimming and J lost 4 bases; unmatched junction nucleotides: 11. This CDR3 has 17 residues. The germline gives CDR1 SGHDN, CDR2 FVKESK.

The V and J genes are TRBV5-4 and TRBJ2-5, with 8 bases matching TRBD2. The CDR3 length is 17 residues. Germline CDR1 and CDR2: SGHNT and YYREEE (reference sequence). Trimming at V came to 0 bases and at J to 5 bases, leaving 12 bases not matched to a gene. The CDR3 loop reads CASSLDASGSRRETQYF. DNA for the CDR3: TGTGCCAGCAGCTTGGACGCTAGCGGGTCTCGGAGGGAGACCCAGTACTTC.

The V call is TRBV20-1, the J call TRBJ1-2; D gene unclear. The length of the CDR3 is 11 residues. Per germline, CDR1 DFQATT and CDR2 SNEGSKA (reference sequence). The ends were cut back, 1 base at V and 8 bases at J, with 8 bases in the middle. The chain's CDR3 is CSARAGNGYTF. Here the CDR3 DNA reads TGCAGTGCTAGAGCGGGGAACGGCTACACCTTC.

CDR3 residues: CSARDRYSNEGNTIYF. CDR3 nucleotides: TGCAGTGCTAGAGATCGATATTCGAATGAAGGAAACACCATATATTTT. The V gene is TRBV20-1, the J gene TRBJ1-3; D not resolved. V was clipped by 0 bases and J by 4 bases, with 16 bases between them. Germline V gene lookup returns CDR1 DFQATT and CDR2 SNEGSKA (reference sequence). The CDR3 loop spans 16 amino acids.

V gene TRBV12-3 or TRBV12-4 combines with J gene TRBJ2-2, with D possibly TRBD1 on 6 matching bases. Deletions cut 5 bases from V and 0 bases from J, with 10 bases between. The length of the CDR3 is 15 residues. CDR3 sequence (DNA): TGTGCCAGCAGTCCGGACAGAACGAACACCGGGGAGCTGTTTTTT. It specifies CASSPDRTNTGELFF.

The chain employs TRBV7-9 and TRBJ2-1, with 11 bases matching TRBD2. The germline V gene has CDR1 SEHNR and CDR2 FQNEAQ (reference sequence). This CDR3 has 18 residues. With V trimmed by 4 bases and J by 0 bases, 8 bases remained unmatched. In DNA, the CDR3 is TGTGCCAGCAGCTACGGACTAGCGGGCCTAAGCTCCTACAATGAGCAGTTCTTC. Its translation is CASSYGLAGLSSYNEQFF.